This T cell receptor beta chain was found in a study of blood T cell repertoires in COVID-19. Using immunoSEQ multiplex PCR, the repertoire was profiled, and TCRdb retains in-frame clones only, with some absent. The sample shows some 200,000 clones, 75% to 90% of them seen only once. The length of the CDR3 is 13 residues. V lost 4 bases and J 4 bases, leaving 10 bases between the germline ends. Per germline, CDR1 SGHVS and CDR2 FNYEAQ. The TCR sequence derives from a woman under 30 who had recovered from COVID-19. Input material: PBMCs or T cells enriched from blood (not recorded which). V is TRBV7-6 and J is TRBJ1-1; tentative D call: TRBD1 (5 bases). CDR3 amino acids: CASSSGGSTEAFF. CDR3 nucleotides: TGTGCCAGCAGCTCTGGGGGGAGCACTGAAGCTTTCTTT. Full variable domain (missing parts from reference TRBV7-6 and TRBJ1-1): GAGVSQSPRYKVTKRGQDVALRCDPISGHVSLYWYRQALGQGPEFLTYFNYEAQQDKSGLPNDRFSAERPEGSISTLTIQRTEQRDSAMYRCASSSGGSTEAFFGQGTRLTVV.